The rows below give T cell receptor beta chains drawn from one sample of a study of shared clonotypes between healthy human individuals. Sequencing used immunoSEQ multiplex PCR; TCRdb keeps in-frame clones, though not all of them. The repertoire holds over 850,000 clones, 75% to 85% seen once, with more than 0.5% in the top ten. Material: memory CD4+ T cells from PBMCs. These receptors were obtained from a man younger than 35 in good health. Some clones in this sample may be carry-over from other donors' samples. Each CDR3 is given with its conserved first and last residue. The D gene is left open where the match is weak. The size entry is marked missing in some rows and otherwise reads once, few, many or a size class.

V gene	J gene	D gene	clone size	CDR3 protein	CDR3 DNA
TRBV6-1	TRBJ1-1	NA	NA	CASIRQLNTEAFF	TGTGCCAGCATACGACAGCTCAACACTGAAGCTTTCTTT
TRBV27	TRBJ2-1	NA	NA	CASSHSGASGNYNEQFF	TGTGCCAGCAGTCATAGCGGAGCGTCGGGAAACTACAATGAGCAGTTCTTC
TRBV5-4	TRBJ1-2	TRBD1	NA	CASSLTGGHGYTF	TGTGCCAGCAGCTTGACAGGGGGCCATGGCTACACCTTC
TRBV5-4	TRBJ2-3	TRBD2	NA	CASRGTSGASTDTQYF	TGTGCCAGCAGAGGGACTAGCGGGGCAAGCACAGATACGCAGTATTTT
TRBV30	TRBJ2-2	NA	NA	CAWSGDYGELFF	TGTGCCTGGAGTGGAGACTACGGGGAGCTGTTTTTT
TRBV20-1	TRBJ1-3	NA	few	CSAYSGNTIYF	TGCAGTGCTTACTCTGGAAACACCATATATTTT
TRBV7-2	TRBJ1-4	NA	many	CASSSRTATNEKLFF	TGTGCCAGCAGCTCCCGGACAGCAACTAATGAAAAACTGTTTTTT
TRBV10-2	TRBJ2-7	TRBD1	NA	CASTGTASYEQYF	TGCGCCAGTACCGGGACAGCTTCCTACGAGCAGTACTTC
TRBV4-3	TRBJ2-7	NA	NA	CASSQAGGPLGEQYF	TGCGCCAGCAGCCAGGCCGGGGGTCCCCTCGGTGAGCAGTACTTC
TRBV28	TRBJ1-1	NA	NA	CATPASPGGRIGAFF	TGTGCCACTCCAGCCTCCCCGGGGGGCAGGATCGGAGCTTTCTTT
TRBV5-4	TRBJ2-3	NA	NA	CASSRADTDTQYF	TGTGCCAGCAGCAGAGCCGACACAGATACGCAGTATTTT
TRBV2	TRBJ1-5	NA	NA	CASSEFSEQPQHF	TGTGCCAGCAGTGAATTCAGCGAGCAGCCCCAGCATTTT
TRBV20-1	TRBJ2-7	NA	NA	CSARIIHEQYF	TGCAGTGCTAGAATCATCCACGAGCAGTACTTC
TRBV7-2	TRBJ1-4	NA	NA	CASSLVGSPNEKLFF	TGTGCCAGCAGCTTAGTAGGTTCTCCCAATGAAAAACTGTTTTTT
TRBV2	TRBJ2-2	NA	NA	CASGPGPTFANTGELFF	TGTGCCAGCGGGCCGGGACCGACGTTCGCGAACACCGGGGAGCTGTTTTTT
TRBV9	TRBJ1-1	NA	NA	CASSPRGAGRTEAFF	TGTGCCAGCAGCCCACGAGGGGCAGGGAGGACTGAAGCTTTCTTT
TRBV18	TRBJ1-1	NA	NA	CASSPIQGSMNTEAFF	TGTGCCAGCTCACCTATACAGGGAAGCATGAACACTGAAGCTTTCTTT
TRBV14	TRBJ2-1	NA	NA	CASSLSTWGLNYNEQFF	TGTGCCAGCAGCCTGTCGACCTGGGGACTCAACTACAATGAGCAGTTCTTC
TRBV9	TRBJ2-5	TRBD2	NA	CASSSPLAGVYTETQYF	TGTGCCAGCAGCTCACCACTAGCGGGAGTTTATACGGAGACCCAGTACTTC
TRBV5-1	TRBJ2-2	NA	many	CASSPQGFTGELFF	TGCGCCAGCAGCCCACAGGGTTTCACCGGGGAGCTGTTTTTT
TRBV4-1	TRBJ1-2	NA	NA	CASSQVGRGERGYTF	TGCGCCAGCAGCCAAGTTGGCCGGGGAGAAAGGGGCTACACCTTC
TRBV6-5	TRBJ1-4	TRBD1	once	CASTLGDRIGEKLFF	TGTGCCAGCACCCTCGGGGACAGGATAGGGGAAAAACTGTTTTTT
TRBV19	TRBJ1-4	NA	NA	CASKAISNEKLFF	TGTGCCAGTAAGGCAATTTCGAATGAAAAACTGTTTTTT
TRBV29-1	TRBJ1-2	NA	NA	CSVTGQGYTF	TGCAGCGTAACAGGACAGGGCTACACCTTC
TRBV2	TRBJ1-5	TRBD1	NA	CASAIPGQGNQPQHF	TGTGCCAGTGCCATACCGGGACAGGGCAATCAGCCCCAGCATTTT
TRBV7-2	TRBJ2-1	NA	NA	CASSLEVRDYNEQFF	TGTGCCAGCAGCTTAGAGGTTAGGGACTACAATGAGCAGTTCTTC
TRBV2	TRBJ2-3	NA	NA	CASSSRVPTRTDTQYF	TGTGCCAGCAGTTCCAGGGTCCCTACACGCACAGATACGCAGTATTTT
TRBV28	TRBJ1-1	TRBD1	few	CASLRDRETEAFF	TGTGCCAGCCTCCGGGACAGGGAAACTGAAGCTTTCTTT
TRBV5-1	TRBJ2-7	TRBD2	NA	CASSLTLAGSYEQYF	TGCGCCAGCAGCTTGACTCTAGCGGGTAGCTACGAGCAGTACTTC
TRBV11-2	TRBJ1-5	NA	NA	CASSLFLDQPQHF	TGTGCCAGCAGCTTGTTCCTTGATCAGCCCCAGCATTTT
TRBV9	TRBJ2-7	TRBD1	many	CASSVRAGGDGYEQYF	TGTGCCAGCAGCGTCCGGGCAGGGGGCGACGGCTACGAGCAGTACTTC
TRBV6-5	TRBJ2-7	NA	once	CASSYSFWGAYEQYF	TGTGCCAGCAGTTACTCGTTTTGGGGGGCCTACGAGCAGTACTTC
TRBV2	TRBJ1-3	TRBD1	NA	CASSGQGMDTIYF	TGTGCCAGCAGTGGACAGGGGATGGACACCATATATTTT
TRBV4-1	TRBJ1-5	NA	few	CASSQVGRGQPQHF	TGCGCCAGCAGCCAAGTAGGGAGAGGTCAGCCCCAGCATTTT
TRBV19	TRBJ1-5	NA	NA	CASSIGIFSNQPQHF	TGTGCCAGTAGTATCGGCATCTTTAGCAATCAGCCCCAGCATTTT
TRBV7-9	TRBJ1-3	NA	many	CASSLPYATGNTIYF	TGTGCCAGCAGCTTACCGTACGCGACCGGAAACACCATATATTTT
TRBV30	TRBJ2-1	NA	NA	CAWASGTPANEQFF	TGTGCCTGGGCGTCCGGGACTCCCGCCAATGAGCAGTTCTTC
TRBV6-1	TRBJ1-2	NA	NA	CASSEYSSTLYGYTF	TGTGCCAGCAGTGAATATTCGAGCACCCTCTATGGCTACACCTTC
TRBV2	TRBJ1-5	NA	NA	CASSGTIVQPQHF	TGTGCCAGCAGTGGAACGATAGTTCAGCCCCAGCATTTT
TRBV27	TRBJ2-6	NA	NA	CASRQAGGSGANVLTF	TGTGCCAGCCGACAGGCCGGGGGGTCTGGGGCCAACGTCCTGACTTTC